This T cell receptor beta chain was profiled in a study of cytomegalovirus exposure and HLA in healthy donors listed by TCRdb under 2017. For context, the study as a whole: In an earlier analysis of 587 of the donors, less than 350 Gb of sequence data and 90 million to 120 million unique TCR beta sequences from about 190 million T cells were reported. Approximately 300 gigabases of sequencing data and 70 million to 100 million unique TCR sequences made up an early release that covered several hundred HLA-typed donors. High-throughput TCR immunosequencing, statistical association of individual TCRs with disease status, and machine learning were combined to predict cytomegalovirus infection status. In the later analysis, no new phenotypic data were used to find candidate immune exposures; instead, reliance was placed on TCR beta sequences and their occurrence across donors. A later analysis re-examined previously published TCR beta repertoires from 600 to 700 donors and added high-resolution HLA genotyping to investigate patterns of TCR occurrence. All discovery cohort repertoires had been generated on a single sequencing platform. Along with the approximately 650-subject first cohort, a separate validation cohort of some 130 different subjects was used. The T cell repertoires of roughly 660 subjects were profiled by immunosequencing and related to cytomegalovirus serostatus. Alongside the repertoire data, information on donor age, sex, ethnicity and CMV serostatus was compiled. An earlier analysis of several hundred of the donors applied high-throughput TCR beta sequencing to assess whether each TCR beta V gene segment acted as functional or pseudogenic. The number of typed donors differed by locus: roughly 629-640 for A, B, C, DRB1 and DQB1; 500 to 550 for DQA1; over 600 for DPA1; and some 450 for DPB1. Four to six DR-DQ haplotypes were handled as single units for association and clustering, since linkage in the cohort was strong. Across around 400 genotyped donors of the cohort, an average of roughly 250,000 unique TCR beta nucleotide sequences per donor were sequenced, and roughly 18% of those sequences were non-productive. Of the approximately 370 genotyped donors, 65% to 90% were placed in the genetic ancestry cluster associated with self-reported Caucasian donors. HLA typing covered class I and class II loci at four-digit resolution. The study aimed to test whether cataloging public T cell receptors could reveal signatures of past pathogen exposure. A later genetic analysis took genome-wide SNP genotypes for about 65% of the 666 donors and used that subset as a discovery cohort.

Here is what the overall study found, with its caveats: Because counts were too low, seventeen rarely observed V segments, including chromosome 9 orphons, were left out of the earlier analysis of several hundred of the donors. In a later analysis, most CMV-associated TCR beta chains were found to appear HLA-restricted, with HLA associations seemingly driven largely by CMV exposure. While some public TCRs were present in many individuals, most TCR sequences turned up only very rarely across donors. HLA typing was unavailable for some donors at each locus, so association tests used only the typed subset. Presence/absence analyses assumed roughly uniform sequencing depth across donors, an assumption that may not hold. In an earlier analysis of about 600 of the donors, most TCR beta V segments appeared in productive rearrangements about 87% or about 30% of the time, broadly matching IMGT annotations. A further reported finding was that TCR beta sequences accurately predicted the HLA-A and HLA-B alleles for most subjects in the first cohort. In a later analysis, TCR association rates were found to vary across HLA loci, with the most associated TCRs seen for DRB1 alleles and the fewest for HLA-C alleles. The only immune exposure information available for the cohort was CMV serostatus. An association between a missense DCLRE1C variant and V-gene and J-gene trimming of TCR beta chains was found in a later genetic analysis and replicated in an independent cohort. Compared with equally common non-associated chains, HLA-associated TCR beta chains in a later analysis were more clonally expanded and had lower generation probabilities. Some IMGT-functional V segments, including TRBV6-2 and TRBV6-3, could not be told apart with the 87-base-pair reads, so those segments were excluded. In a later analysis, some 17,000 TCR beta sequences were associated with specific HLA alleles at a false discovery rate of 0.05. The sequencing pipeline was judged likely to have produced a cluster of highly shared sequence variants as a technical artifact. The authors suggested that the approach could potentially be generalized to other disease states and immunological phenotypes. In the study, 150 to 200 TCR beta chains were listed as associated with cytomegalovirus. The classifier was reported to diagnose cytomegalovirus status with high specificity and sensitivity in both the original cohort and the validation cohort. According to a later analysis, parvovirus B19, influenza, CMV and Epstein-Barr virus appeared linked to several top co-occurrence clusters. Correlated functional status among segregating V segments might be attributable to linkage disequilibrium, but an unknown experimental factor could not be ruled out. This cohort had only TCR beta chains sequenced, and the lack of alpha or paired-chain data limited which features could be detected. When HLA alleles, especially DR and DQ, strongly co-occurred, attributing TCR associations to individual alleles was difficult. In a later genetic analysis, fewer N-insertions in productive TCRs were reported among donors in an Asian-associated ancestry cluster than the roughly 700-donor mean. In vitro tests confirmed that three of the cytomegalovirus-associated TCR beta chains recognize cytomegalovirus antigens.

The CDR3 has 15 amino acids, counting the end cysteine and phenylalanine. The DNA shown is the 45-base CDR3, in frame from base 1. V gives up 1 base and J gives up 4 bases, and the segment between their germline ends measures 14 bases. Per the germline V gene, SGHVS is the CDR1 and FQNEAQ is the CDR2. To note about this clone: Its target antigen remains unknown. The record has no base qualities; no much larger clone is one base away.

The cohort was made up of around 720 healthy bone marrow donors. All cohort members were sampled while nominally healthy, although unrecorded immune exposures were likely present. Of the 700 or so cohort members, fewer than 300 had positive CMV serostatus and 352 had negative CMV serostatus, and CMV serostatus was not recorded for the donor. A peripheral blood sample was provided by each donor, and peripheral blood mononuclear cells were used for TCR beta sequencing. Genomic DNA extraction from the blood cell samples was performed with the Qiagen DNeasy Blood Extraction Kit. Library prep was done by the immunoSEQ multiplex PCR assay. For the multiplex PCR, a mixture combining 60 forward primers for TCR Vbeta segments and 13 reverse primers for TCR Jbeta segments was used. Amplification of the CDR3 region of rearranged TCR beta genes was performed with a multiplex PCR assay on genomic DNA. The Illumina HiSeq System was used to sequence the amplified TCR beta libraries as 87-base-pair reads. In the authors' own workflow: Across the roughly 670 repertoires, a later analysis counted approximately 75 million unique TCR beta chains, some 11 million of which were shared by at least two donors. A nearest-neighbor algorithm error-corrected the raw reads and collapsed the reads into unique sequences, merging closely related sequences to remove PCR and sequencing errors. CDR3 sequences were aligned to IMGT reference sequences to assign V, D and J gene segments. For a sequence to be retained, at least a six-nucleotide match to both a V gene segment and a J gene segment was required. Rearrangements were called productive when the CDR3 lacked stop codons and stayed in frame with V and J; all others were non-productive. CDR3 was defined by IMGT convention, running from the second conserved V-encoded cysteine to the conserved J-encoded phenylalanine. Sequences without an unambiguous match to a single V gene segment were excluded from the earlier analysis of a few hundred of the donors. An earlier analysis of approximately 590 of the donors classified V segments as functional when productive rearrangements were above 56.7% and as segregating when the standard deviation between donors was above 5%. A statistical classification framework was developed to diagnose cytomegalovirus status using the catalog of TCR beta chain sequences. V and J gene assignment, in a later analysis, came from comparing TCR nucleotide sequences with IMGT/GENE-DB human TR gene sequences. The TCRdist pipeline was used in a later analysis to assign CDR3 sequences and most-parsimonious VDJ recombination scenarios. A later analysis defined each TCR beta chain by its CDR3 amino acid sequence plus V-gene family, and excluded reads lacking a unique V-gene family. A later analysis removed nearly 600 highly shared, low-generation-probability nucleotide sequences to deal with suspected cross-contamination and a sequencing artifact. A later analysis calculated a clonal expansion index for each public chain from normalized within-repertoire ranks of inferred template counts. In a later analysis, generation probabilities were computed with a VDJ recombination model fitted to out-of-frame rearrangements, and the resulting probabilities were checked against IGoR. In a later analysis, hypergeometric tests were used to score TCR-TCR, TCR-HLA and TCR-CMV co-occurrence, with a repertoire-size bias correction applied to TCR pairs. In a later analysis, false discovery rates were estimated by permuting HLA or CMV assignments 20 times. In a later analysis, co-occurring TCRs were grouped using DBSCAN, with TCRdist sequence similarity added in when clustering inside HLA-allele-positive subsets. Co-occurrence clustering excluded repertoires with fewer than 30,000 or more than 120,000 public chains, plus five with anomalous nucleotide sharing. This immuneACCESS table, as held by TCRdb, lists in-frame sequences with V and J called but not all clones. Of the missing ones, under half trace to an unresolved V gene in checked studies; the others have no known cause. The V and J calls and clone size come from that table; D and trimming were worked out from the DNA. Here the sample has 100,000 or so clones; 81% occur a single time. The top ten clonotypes cover around a tenth of the sample.

The chain links TRBV7-8 with TRBJ2-7; the best D guess is TRBD2, with 6 bases matching. The clonotype comes from a human donor in good health. Sequencing was done on a sample of PBMCs. CDR3 sequence: CASSLVGGMRYEQYF. The bases read TGTGCCAGCAGCTTAGTGGGCGGGATGAGGTACGAGCAGTACTTC.